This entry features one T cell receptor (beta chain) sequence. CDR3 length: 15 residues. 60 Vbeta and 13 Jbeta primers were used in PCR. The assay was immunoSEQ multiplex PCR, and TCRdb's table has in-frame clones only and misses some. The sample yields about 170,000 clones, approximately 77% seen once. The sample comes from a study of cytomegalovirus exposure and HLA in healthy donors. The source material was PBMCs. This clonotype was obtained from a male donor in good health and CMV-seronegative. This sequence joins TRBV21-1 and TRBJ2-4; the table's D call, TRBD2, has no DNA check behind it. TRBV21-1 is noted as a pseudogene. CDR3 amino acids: CASSKGGGTKNIQYF. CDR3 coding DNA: TGTGCCAGCAGCAAAGGGGGGGGGACCAAAAACATTCAGTACTTC.